A selection of T cell receptor beta chains follows, all from one sample in a study of identical twins. TCRdb used MiXCR to reprocess the 5' RACE reads, holding one entry per CDR3 protein. This table has about 340,000 distinct CDR3 sequences, approximately 13% appearing once. This same sample was also part of a study on yellow fever vaccine responses in identical twins.

Sequences were obtained from CD8+ T cells sorted from blood. The origin of the receptors is a woman under 30 in good health. The conserved cysteine and the conserved F or W are not part of the CDR3 here.

v_call cdr3_aa
TRBV5-1 ASAPSGPNQPQH
TRBV5-4 ASSLYGELF
TRBV10-1 DSSDRWGGEQF
TRBV27 ASSYRGAVTEAF
TRBV3-1 ASSPGGLSGANVLT
TRBV6-5 ASSYVGNTDTQY
TRBV27 ASRPSGYTEAF
TRBV15 ATSREGQGYEQY
TRBV20-1 SARVWGDHSGNTIY
TRBV27 ASSPGTGGQYEQY
TRBV12-3/TRBV12-4 ASSSDSNEQF
TRBV7-2 ASSLSGGLSRDTQY
TRBV27 ASSGGGTPLH
TRBV2 ASSAGVLDTQY
TRBV7-2 ASSLADVASSYNEQF
TRBV20-1 SARQEANYGYT
TRBV7-9 ASSLQLAGPNPDTQY
TRBV12-3/TRBV12-4 ASRQGQGFDEQY
TRBV10-2 ASSWSGAQETQY
TRBV20-1 SARGAGGTDTQY
TRBV5-1 ASSLYRNSGANVLT
TRBV15 ATSSGVAVWETQY
TRBV7-9 ASSLGAGRYEQY
TRBV20-1 SATSGTDSGANVLT
TRBV9 ASSVGGTLRLAGVIPYEQY
TRBV3-1 ASSNGRDNNEQF
TRBV9 ASSATGTGEPEQF
TRBV2 ASSEMGGGAGTDTQY
TRBV20-1 SARQTGGYEQY
TRBV6-2/TRBV6-3 ASRGTRTNEQF
TRBV3-1 ASSPTSGPYNEQF
TRBV5-1 ASSLGTGSGNNEQF
TRBV7-9 ASSSPNSYNEQF
TRBV7-6 ASSLAPPGRGVNTGELF
TRBV20-1 SAPGLAGAGGTQY
TRBV4-1 ASSQKTNTEAF
TRBV7-9 ASSGRDYGYT
TRBV4-1 ASSQTTNEQF
TRBV7-9 ASSPPAGTPTTQY
TRBV3-1 ASSPSLIPQF
TRBV12-3/TRBV12-4 ASSEGLAGRDTQY
TRBV6-1 ASTFLPRSTDTQY
TRBV6-5 ASSYLTSGRSSYNEQF
TRBV11-2 ASSLEIGYSGANVLT
TRBV2 ASSPGLDLNTGELF
TRBV7-8 ASSLRGNQETQY
TRBV5-5 ASSPGLGGYT
TRBV7-2 ASNLIGGAGELF
TRBV15 ATSRDWTTYEQY
TRBV5-5 ASSPGTGDSLYGYT